This TCR beta chain was sequenced for a study of shared clonotypes between healthy human individuals. The CDR3 is 12 residues long. Germline assignment: CDR1 MNHNS and CDR2 SASEGT. Trimming cost V 10 bases and J 8 bases; bases outside gene matches: 9. Every immunoSEQ plate was one replicate of a subset's evenly spread DNA. Here immunoSEQ multiplex PCR was the method, and the copy in TCRdb shows in-frame clones only, minus some. Of roughly 2.5 million clones in the sample, around 94% are singletons; the top ten hold about 0.13%. The rearrangement uses TRBV6-1 and TRBJ1-2, with 8 nucleotides matching TRBD1. The TCR sequence derives from a man between 18 and 29 years old in good health. Sequencing was performed on naive CD4+ T cells sorted from blood. The sample's subset: CD45RA+ positively selected. CDR3 in amino acids: CAITTGVHGYTF. CDR3 DNA: TGTGCCATCACGACAGGGGTGCACGGCTACACCTTC.